The rows below give T cell receptor beta chains drawn from one sample of a study of shared clonotypes between healthy human individuals. TCRdb's copy holds only in-frame clones and misses some; the assay was immunoSEQ multiplex PCR. Among about 550,000 clones listed, nearly 97% were seen once. Sample: naive CD8+ T cells sorted from blood. All receptors come from a woman aged 25 to 39 in good health. Both conserved end residues are trimmed from each CDR3. Each record gives: CDR3 protein, V gene, J gene.

SVEEFTGEHSYEQY	TRBV29-1	-
ASSVLPDDEQY	TRBV10-2	TRBJ2-7
ASSPRGPNEKLF	TRBV5-1	TRBJ1-4
ASSRTSGSQDEQF	TRBV7-9	TRBJ2-1
ASSQDLASEAF	TRBV14	TRBJ1-1
ASSQVLAGGGYT	TRBV4-1	TRBJ1-2
ASYGGYEQY	TRBV6-6	TRBJ2-7
ASSYLSRGLIDIQY	TRBV6-4	TRBJ2-4
ASSDSLIAGGPTYEQY	TRBV6-4	TRBJ2-7
ASSELLAGGLTDTQY	TRBV6-1	TRBJ2-3
ASSLLAGAIYEQY	TRBV27	TRBJ2-7
ASSDSYEQY	TRBV25-1	TRBJ2-7
ASSSLAGGAGELF	TRBV7-6	TRBJ2-2
ASSALAGVADTQY	TRBV27	TRBJ2-3
ASRITSGSYNEQF	TRBV7-9	TRBJ2-1
ASEPGQGNNEQF	TRBV27	TRBJ2-1
ASSECPGIAAACEQY	TRBV25-1	TRBJ2-7